This T cell receptor (beta chain) stems from a study of blood T cell repertoires in COVID-19. About the research overall: Collection of acute and convalescent COVID-19 samples took place in the United States, Italy and Spain.

In the original processing: Amplifying reference gene primers gave estimates of nucleated cell counts. Sequencing used immunoSEQ multiplex PCR; TCRdb keeps in-frame clones, though not all of them. The V and J calls and clone size are taken from that table; D and trimming were inferred from the DNA. This sample has about 200,000 clones, with around 90% found just once. Clinical histories supplied by participants themselves formed the basis of cohort assignment. The sequenced sample was PBMCs or T cells enriched from blood (not recorded which). The clonotype originates from a woman between 18 and 30 years old who had recovered from COVID-19.

The CDR3 protein is CATAGAGMSLAKNIQYF. CDR3 nucleotide sequence: TGTGCCACCGCAGGCGCCGGAATGTCACTAGCCAAAAACATTCAGTACTTC. The chain is built from TRBV28 and TRBJ2-4; no clear D. Per the germline V gene, CDR1 is MDHEN and CDR2 is SYDVKM. Trimming removed 10 bases from V and 0 bases from J, with 22 bases in between. The CDR3 runs 17 residues. Full variable domain (remainder filled in from reference TRBV28 and TRBJ2-4): DVKVTQSSRYLVKRTGEKVFLECVQDMDHENMFWYRQDPGLGLRLIYFSYDVKMKEKGDIPEGYSVSREKKERFSLILESASTNQTSMYLCATAGAGMSLAKNIQYFGAGTRLSVL.